The present entry profiles one T cell receptor beta chain with its context. The entry originates in a study of technical replicates of blood from a few donors. Germline V gives CDR1 DFQATT, CDR2 SNEGSKA (reference sequence). V lost 6 bases and J 4 bases, leaving 6 bases between the germline ends. The CDR3 runs to 10 residues. Libraries were prepared by immunoSEQ multiplex PCR; TCRdb keeps only in-frame clonotypes and omits some of them. The repertoire has about 49,000 clones, 92% of them found once; the top ten carry approximately 3.6%. The receptor comes from a human donor in good health. Some clones in this sample may be carry-over from other donors' samples. Sequenced: PBMCs. V and J are TRBV20-1 and TRBJ1-1, with D unclear. The CDR3 here is CSAPLTEAFF. The DNA of the CDR3 is TGCAGTGCCCCTCTCACTGAAGCTTTCTTT.